Shown below are 10 T cell receptor beta chains from a single sample sequenced in a study of blood T cells in healthy people across ages. A J-beta primer mix and a sample-barcoded 5' primer were used in a second PCR of about 7 to 12 cycles. From the 5' RACE reads, TCRdb called clonotypes with MiXCR, one entry per CDR3 protein. The sample includes 650,000 to 800,000 distinct CDR3 sequences, approximately 52% of them seen just once. Material: blood. These TCRs come from a woman of 80 years or more in good health.

This clonotype appeared once. V usage is TRBV4-1 and J usage is TRBJ2-7, with D unresolved. Trimming cost V 3 bases and J 2 bases, with 11 bases left between them. Germline CDR1 reads MGHRA; CDR2 reads YSYEKL. The CDR3 spans 14 residues. CDR3 residues: CASSHFWRTYEQYF. CDR3 sequence (DNA): TGCGCCAGCAGCCATTTCTGGAGAACCTACGAGCAGTACTTC.

Many counts were recorded for this clonotype. The chain couples TRBV29-1 to TRBJ2-3; D may be TRBD2 (6 bases). The V and J ends lost 5 bases and 1 base respectively, with 16 bases between them. The CDR3 consists of 15 residues. From germline, CDR1 is SQVTM and CDR2 ANQGSEA. The CDR3 nucleotides are TGCAGCGTTTCCGGGACTCTCTTCGGCACAGATACGCAGTATTTT. Its protein product is CSVSGTLFGTDTQYF.

The rearrangement joins TRBV2 to TRBJ1-2; D is undetermined. The V end lost 7 bases, the J end lost 1 base, and 13 bases lay between the germline ends. The CDR3 sequence is 14 residues long. Germline CDR1 reads SNHLY; CDR2 reads FYNNEI. The CDR3 loop is CASKSDGHNYGYTF. CDR3 sequence (DNA): TGTGCCAGCAAATCTGACGGGCATAACTATGGCTACACCTTC.

The chain links TRBV15 to TRBJ2-3; TRBD2 matches at 11 bases. The CDR3 is made up of 15 amino acids. The trim removed 1 base at V and 5 bases at J, leaving 2 bases unmatched. In germline, CDR1 is LNHNV, CDR2 YYDKDF (reference sequence). The CDR3 sequence is CATSRVTSGKDTQYF. CDR3 coding DNA: TGTGCCACCAGCAGAGTGACTAGCGGGAAAGATACGCAGTATTTT.

The V gene is TRBV4-1, the J gene TRBJ2-1, with unresolved D. CDR1 MGHRA and CDR2 YSYEKL come from the germline V gene. V gave up 4 bases and J gave up 5 bases, with 18 bases separating them. The CDR3 length is 16 residues. In DNA form, the CDR3 reads TGCGCCAGCAGCCCCGCCGGGCAGAGTATTGACAATGAGCAGTTCTTC. Its protein product is CASSPAGQSIDNEQFF.

The chain employs TRBV12-3 or TRBV12-4 and TRBJ2-1, with TRBD1 matching 8 bases. The V and J ends lost 6 bases and 5 bases, in that order; junction bases with no gene match: 12. The CDR3 totals 16 residues. CDR3 in amino acids: CASRNPRGPVDNEQFF. Here the CDR3 DNA reads TGTGCCAGCAGAAATCCCAGGGGGCCTGTTGACAATGAGCAGTTCTTC.

As for this clonotype: With a much larger clone just one base away, this may be a read error. This sequence joins TRBV29-1 and TRBJ2-7, with unresolved D. Germline CDR1 and CDR2: SQVTM and ANQGSEA. The CDR3 spans 12 residues. The V and J ends lost 4 bases and 7 bases respectively, with 14 bases between them. The CDR3 DNA follows: TGCAGCGTTGTGACCGGGCGCAATGAGCAGTACTTC. Translating it yields CSVVTGRNEQYF.

The table lists this clonotype with a few counts. This rearrangement joins TRBV5-1 to TRBJ1-1, with 9 bases matching TRBD1. The CDR3 is 13 residues long. CDR1 is SGHRS, CDR2 YFSETQ, per germline. V gave up 4 bases and J gave up 5 bases; unmatched junction bases: 3. The CDR3 DNA is TGCGCCAGCAGCCGGGGACAGGGTACTGAAGCTTTCTTT. As protein: CASSRGQGTEAFF.

In regard to this clonotype: A much larger clone differs by one base, so this may be a read error. This chain connects TRBV5-1 to TRBJ2-1, with 11 bases that match TRBD2. The CDR3 has 16 amino acids. Losses at the gene ends were 3 bases for V and 9 bases for J; bases not matched to a gene: 11. CDR1 and CDR2 (germline): SGHRS, YFSETQ. CDR3 nucleotide sequence: TGCGCCAGCAGCTCACCTAGCGGGAGGTCGAGGAGTGAGCAGTTCTTC. It yields the protein CASSSPSGRSRSEQFF.

The chain is built from TRBV2 and TRBJ2-4; TRBD1 matches 7 bases. This CDR3 is 13 amino acids long. Trimming at V came to 10 bases and at J to 13 bases, leaving 16 bases not matched to a gene. CDR1 is SNHLY and CDR2 is FYNNEI in the germline V gene. The CDR3 sequence is CATKKDRPSEQYF. The DNA for the CDR3 is TGTGCCACCAAAAAGGACAGGCCGAGTGAGCAGTACTTC.